This TCR beta chain derives from a study of cytomegalovirus exposure and HLA in healthy donors. Broader study findings: Some V segments (TRBV6-2 and TRBV6-3 among them) were excluded as indistinguishable. What a later analysis reportedly showed was that an Asian-associated ancestry cluster had fewer N-insertions than the roughly 670-donor mean. A list of 150 or so TCR beta chains associated with cytomegalovirus was given. In most subjects, TCR beta sequences reportedly gave accurate predictions of HLA-A and HLA-B alleles.

Notes on this clone: Its antigen remains unknown.

With 60 Vbeta and 13 Jbeta primers, the PCR was carried out. TCRdb keeps only in-frame clones here, not all; method: immunoSEQ multiplex PCR. This sample has 180,000 or so clones, with approximately 72% found just once. The CDR3 is made up of 16 amino acids. Germline CDR1 and CDR2: SGHNT and YYREEE (reference sequence). The V segment lost 0 bases and the J segment 9 bases; nucleotides outside the gene matches: 9. The sample comprised PBMCs. This TCR was sampled from a human donor in good health. The chain uses TRBV5-4 and TRBJ2-1, with 10 bases identical to TRBD2. DNA for the CDR3: TGTGCCAGCAGCTTGGTGCCAGCGGGGGGGCGTGGTGAGCAGTTCTTC. This codes for CASSLVPAGGRGEQFF.